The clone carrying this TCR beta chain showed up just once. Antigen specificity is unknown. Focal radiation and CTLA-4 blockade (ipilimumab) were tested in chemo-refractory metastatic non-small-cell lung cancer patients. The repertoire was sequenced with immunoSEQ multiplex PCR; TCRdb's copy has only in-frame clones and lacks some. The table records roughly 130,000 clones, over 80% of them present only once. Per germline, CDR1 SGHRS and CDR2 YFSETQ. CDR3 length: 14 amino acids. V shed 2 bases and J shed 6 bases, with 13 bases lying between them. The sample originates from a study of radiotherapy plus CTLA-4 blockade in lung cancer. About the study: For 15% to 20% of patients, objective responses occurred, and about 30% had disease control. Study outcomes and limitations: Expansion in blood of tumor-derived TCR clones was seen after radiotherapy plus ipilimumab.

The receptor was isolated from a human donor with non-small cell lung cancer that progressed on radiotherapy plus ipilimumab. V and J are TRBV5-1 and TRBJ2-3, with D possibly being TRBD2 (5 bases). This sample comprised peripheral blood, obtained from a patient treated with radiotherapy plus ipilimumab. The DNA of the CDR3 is TGCGCCAGCAGCTTTGAGTCGGGAACCGATACGCAGTATTTT. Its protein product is CASSFESGTDTQYF.